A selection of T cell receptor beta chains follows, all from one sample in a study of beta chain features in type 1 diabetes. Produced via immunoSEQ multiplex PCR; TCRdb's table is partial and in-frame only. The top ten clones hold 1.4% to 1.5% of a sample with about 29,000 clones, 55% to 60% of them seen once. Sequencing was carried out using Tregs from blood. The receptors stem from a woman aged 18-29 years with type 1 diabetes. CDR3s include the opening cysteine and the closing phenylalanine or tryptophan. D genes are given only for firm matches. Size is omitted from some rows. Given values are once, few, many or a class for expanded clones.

CDR3nt: TGTGCCAGCAGCTTAGGAGGTTGGGAGACCCAGTACTTC
CDR3aa: CASSLGGWETQYF
d_gene: NA
abundance: NA
v_gene: TRBV7-9
len: 13
j_gene: TRBJ2-5

CDR3nt: TGTGCCAGCAGCCCAACGAACACCGGGGAGCTGTTTTTT
CDR3aa: CASSPTNTGELFF
d_gene: NA
abundance: few
v_gene: TRBV7-9
len: 13
j_gene: TRBJ2-2

CDR3nt: TGTGCCAGCAGCCGGGGACTAGCGGGGCGGGGGGATGAGCAGTTCTTC
CDR3aa: CASSRGLAGRGDEQFF
d_gene: TRBD2
abundance: NA
v_gene: TRBV11-3
len: 16
j_gene: TRBJ2-1

CDR3nt: TGTGCCAGCAGTTTGGCTGACTTCACAGATACGCAGTATTTT
CDR3aa: CASSLADFTDTQYF
d_gene: NA
abundance: few
v_gene: TRBV6-1
len: 14
j_gene: TRBJ2-3

CDR3nt: TGTGCCAGCAGCCACACAGATACGCAGTATTTT
CDR3aa: CASSHTDTQYF
d_gene: NA
abundance: NA
v_gene: TRBV11-2
len: 11
j_gene: TRBJ2-3

CDR3nt: TGTGCCAGCAGCTTTAGTACAGGGACAGATACGCAGTATTTT
CDR3aa: CASSFSTGTDTQYF
d_gene: NA
abundance: few
v_gene: TRBV7-9
len: 14
j_gene: TRBJ2-3

CDR3nt: TGTGCCAGCAGCCATGGAGGGGGCGCAGAGTACAATGAGCAGTTCTTC
CDR3aa: CASSHGGGAEYNEQFF
d_gene: NA
abundance: NA
v_gene: TRBV4-2
len: 16
j_gene: TRBJ2-1

CDR3nt: TGTGCCAGCAGCTTATCCTTTACAGGGCGTCACTACGAGCAGTACTTC
CDR3aa: CASSLSFTGRHYEQYF
d_gene: NA
abundance: few
v_gene: TRBV7-2
len: 16
j_gene: TRBJ2-7

CDR3nt: TGCGCCAGCAGCTCTACGGTAGCGGGAGGGCTCTACGAGCAGTACTTC
CDR3aa: CASSSTVAGGLYEQYF
d_gene: TRBD2
abundance: NA
v_gene: TRBV5-1
len: 16
j_gene: TRBJ2-7

CDR3nt: TGTGCCAGCAGCCAAGATACCAGGTATAGCAATCAGCCCCAGCATTTT
CDR3aa: CASSQDTRYSNQPQHF
d_gene: NA
abundance: NA
v_gene: TRBV4-2
len: 16
j_gene: TRBJ1-5

CDR3nt: TGCGCCAGCAGCCAAGATCGGAGTTACTTCGGCTACACCTTC
CDR3aa: CASSQDRSYFGYTF
d_gene: NA
abundance: NA
v_gene: TRBV4-3
len: 14
j_gene: TRBJ1-2

CDR3nt: TGTGCCAGCAATGGACAGGGTAGCAATGAGCAGTTCTTC
CDR3aa: CASNGQGSNEQFF
d_gene: TRBD1
abundance: NA
v_gene: TRBV7-9
len: 13
j_gene: TRBJ2-1

CDR3nt: TGCGCCAGCAGCTTGGTGACAGCTGGGGCCAACGTCCTGACTTTC
CDR3aa: CASSLVTAGANVLTF
d_gene: NA
abundance: NA
v_gene: TRBV5-1
len: 15
j_gene: TRBJ2-6

CDR3nt: TGTGCCAGCAGTGACCAGCCTGAGGGGGCGGGTGGCTACACCTTC
CDR3aa: CASSDQPEGAGGYTF
d_gene: TRBD1
abundance: NA
v_gene: TRBV6-4
len: 15
j_gene: TRBJ1-2

CDR3nt: TGTGCCAGCAGCCTCAGGGATACGCAGTATTTT
CDR3aa: CASSLRDTQYF
d_gene: NA
abundance: NA
v_gene: TRBV14
len: 11
j_gene: TRBJ2-3

CDR3nt: TGTGCCAGCAGCGTAGGAGGGACAGGTCTCTCTGGAAACACCATATATTTT
CDR3aa: CASSVGGTGLSGNTIYF
d_gene: TRBD1
abundance: few
v_gene: TRBV9
len: 17
j_gene: TRBJ1-3

CDR3nt: TGTGCCAGCAGTGGTACAGGGGCGGAGACCCAGTACTTC
CDR3aa: CASSGTGAETQYF
d_gene: TRBD1
abundance: NA
v_gene: TRBV5-8
len: 13
j_gene: TRBJ2-5

CDR3nt: TGTGCCAGCAGCGCGCTACAGGGGGCTGGTGGGGCCAACGTCCTGACTTTC
CDR3aa: CASSALQGAGGANVLTF
d_gene: TRBD1
abundance: NA
v_gene: TRBV7-8
len: 17
j_gene: TRBJ2-6